This T cell receptor (beta chain) emerged from a study of response to subunit inactivated influenza vaccine. J lost 3 bases, V lost 3 bases, and 5 bases had no gene match. The CDR3 sequence is 15 residues long. Germline lookup yields CDR1 MDHEN and CDR2 SYDVKM. A single record per CDR3 protein comes from TCRdb applying MiXCR to the RT-PCR reads. This sample has about 800,000 distinct CDR3 sequences; 21% occur once, and the top ten carry roughly a tenth. The rearrangement uses TRBV28 and TRBJ2-3; 8 nucleotides line up with TRBD2. The specimen comprised PBMCs from blood, sampled about 5 days after vaccination. The sequence derives from a man aged 45-65 years who received an inactivated influenza vaccine. The CDR3 spells CASSFLAGKTDTQYF. CDR3 DNA sequence: TGTGCCAGCAGTTTCCTAGCGGGCAAAACAGATACGCAGTATTTT. The full variable domain, its missing parts supplied by reference TRBV28 and TRBJ2-3, is DVKVTQSSRYLVKRTGEKVFLECVQDMDHENMFWYRQDPGLGLRLIYFSYDVKMKEKGDIPEGYSVSREKKERFSLILESASTNQTSMYLCASSFLAGKTDTQYFGPGTRLTVL.